This TCR beta chain was profiled in a study of CD8 T cells in ankylosing spondylitis. General observations from the study: For ankylosing spondylitis blood, a TCR beta motif of seven to nine highly homologous variants appeared characteristic. Both synovial fluid and blood in reactive arthritis had previously been reported to carry some motif variants. Reported data indicate significant enrichment of disease-linked clones within matched ankylosing spondylitis synovial fluid.

In TCRdb, the 5' RACE reads were re-called with MiXCR into one record per CDR3 protein. The sample has about 250,000 distinct CDR3 sequences; about 18% are singletons. A word on this clonotype: Its antigen is not identified.

The V gene's germline CDR1 is LGHDT and CDR2 YNNKEL (reference sequence). CDR3 length equals 14 residues. J gave up 0 bases and V 2 bases, and 1 base lay outside the gene matches. This rearrangement joins TRBV3-1 to TRBJ2-7, with 7 positions matching TRBD1. The sequence was obtained from a male donor with ankylosing spondylitis or in good health (not recorded which). Sequenced sample: blood, either unsorted or a sorted T cell fraction (not recorded which). The CDR3 sequence: CASSQTGDSYEQYF. DNA for the CDR3: TGTGCCAGCAGCCAAACAGGGGACTCCTACGAGCAGTACTTC.